One sample yielded the 13 T cell receptor beta chains listed below, sequenced in a study of shared clonotypes between healthy human individuals. Positively selected for CCR7, the CD45RO-negative cells used as naive CD8 cells excluded terminally differentiated effector memory CD45RA+ cells. TCRdb's table, derived via immunoSEQ multiplex PCR, lists solely in-frame clones and lacks some. In the table there are millions of clones, less than 95% of which are singletons. Sequencing was performed on naive CD8+ T cells sorted from blood. These TCRs come from a man in his late teens or twenties in good health.

The chain employs TRBV5-1 and TRBJ2-5; the match to TRBD1 covers 9 bases. J gave up 5 bases and V 3 bases, and 8 bases lay outside the gene matches. CDR1 and CDR2 from the germline V gene are SGHRS and YFSETQ. This CDR3 has 15 residues. CDR3 nucleotide sequence: TGCGCCAGCAGCTGGATGGGACAGGGCGGGGAGACCCAGTACTTC. Translated: CASSWMGQGGETQYF.

The chain uses TRBV4-2 and TRBJ2-5, with D possibly TRBD2 on 6 matching bases. CDR3 size: 14 residues. From germline, CDR1 is LGHNA and CDR2 YNFKEQ. V was pared by 4 bases and J by 0 bases, with 9 bases between. The CDR3 protein is CASSLAEYQETQYF. The CDR3 DNA follows: TGTGCCAGCAGCCTAGCGGAGTACCAAGAGACCCAGTACTTC.

J is TRBJ2-1 and V is TRBV4-1, with a weak D call TRBD2 (6 bases). The CDR3 has 16 residues. The V end was cut by 0 bases, the J end by 2 bases, with 11 bases between. From germline, CDR1 is MGHRA and CDR2 YSYEKL. The CDR3 region has the DNA TGCGCCAGCAGCCAAGATGCGGGGCTGACCTACAATGAGCAGTTCTTC. It encodes CASSQDAGLTYNEQFF.

The chain has TRBV5-4 and TRBJ2-1; TRBD2 matches 9 bases. Trimming cost V 1 base and J 6 bases; bases outside gene matches: 5. The CDR3 has 15 residues. In germline, CDR1 is SGHNT, CDR2 YYREEE (reference sequence). The CDR3 is CASSLLASGVNEQFF. As DNA, the CDR3 is TGTGCCAGCAGCTTGCTGGCTAGCGGGGTCAATGAGCAGTTCTTC.

V and J are TRBV11-2 and TRBJ2-7; D is possibly TRBD1 or TRBD2 (5 bases each). Looked up from germline, CDR1 is SGHAT and CDR2 is FQNNGV. The CDR3 runs to 15 residues. V lost 5 bases and J lost 3, with 17 bases in between. This CDR3 reads CASSKPGTSGYEQYF. The CDR3 DNA reads as TGTGCCAGCAGCAAACCCGGGACCTCCGGCTACGAGCAGTACTTC.

This rearrangement joins TRBV7-9 to TRBJ1-1; no definite D call. Germline V gene lookup returns CDR1 SEHNR and CDR2 FQNEAQ (reference sequence). This CDR3 region has 15 residues. V was cut by 1 base and J by 3 bases, with 12 bases left in between. This CDR3 is CASSLGPPKDTEAFF. The DNA for the CDR3 is TGTGCCAGCAGCTTAGGGCCGCCGAAGGACACTGAAGCTTTCTTT.

Regarding this clone: The sample has other DNA sequences that encode this CDR3 too. The chain employs TRBV6-5 and TRBJ2-1; 7 nucleotides agree with TRBD2. J lost 3 bases, V lost 4 bases, and 3 bases had no gene match. The CDR3 totals 14 residues. Germline V lookup: CDR1 MNHEY, CDR2 SVGAGI. The CDR3 loop reads CASSFREGYNEQFF. The CDR3 DNA reads as TGTGCCAGCAGTTTTAGGGAGGGCTACAATGAGCAGTTCTTC.

V usage is TRBV7-2 and J usage is TRBJ2-2; D possibly corresponds to TRBD1 (5 bases). The V gene lost 5 bases and the J gene lost 5 bases, with 12 bases spanning the gap. The length of the CDR3 is 14 residues. The germline gives CDR1 SGHTA, CDR2 FQGNSA. The CDR3 coding sequence is TGTGCCAGCAGCGTAGGGGTTCGGACCGGGGAGCTGTTTTTT. Translated: CASSVGVRTGELFF.

Only a few counts were recorded for this clone. The gene calls are TRBV11-2 and TRBJ2-7; D remains ambiguous. Germline V gives CDR1 SGHAT, CDR2 FQNNGV. The CDR3 is 13 residues long. Trimming shortened V by 0 bases and J by 3 bases, and 6 bases separated the two germline ends. The CDR3 loop reads CASSLDGDYEQYF. CDR3 DNA: TGTGCCAGCAGCTTAGATGGGGACTACGAGCAGTACTTC. The full variable domain, completed using reference TRBV11-2 and TRBJ2-7, is EAGVAQSPRYKIIEKRQSVAFWCNPISGHATLYWYQQILGQGPKLLIQFQNNGVVDDSQLPKDRFSAERLKGVDSTLKIQPAKLEDSAVYLCASSLDGDYEQYFGPGTRLTVT.

The V and J genes are TRBV7-9 and TRBJ2-1; the D gene is possibly TRBD2 (6 bases). V lost 0 bases and J lost 0, with 12 bases in between. The CDR3 consists of 17 residues. Per germline, CDR1 SEHNR and CDR2 FQNEAQ (reference sequence). The CDR3 region has the DNA TGTGCCAGCAGCTTAGCGGGTAGCGGCCTCTCCTACAATGAGCAGTTCTTC. Protein sequence: CASSLAGSGLSYNEQFF.

J is TRBJ2-7 and V is TRBV4-1; D gene ambiguous. Germline assignment: CDR1 MGHRA and CDR2 YSYEKL. V lost 7 bases and J 2 bases, leaving 18 bases between the germline ends. CDR3 length: 15 amino acids. For the CDR3, the DNA is TGCGCCAGCACGCCGCTGGCTACCTCTCCCTACGAGCAGTACTTC. It encodes CASTPLATSPYEQYF.

This clone was counted a single time. The chain is built from TRBV5-4 and TRBJ1-6, with D possibly TRBD1 on 5 matching bases. This CDR3 is built from 16 residues. Trimming shortened V by 0 bases and J by 4 bases, and 11 bases separated the two germline ends. Germline lookup yields CDR1 SGHNT and CDR2 YYREEE (reference sequence). Written as DNA, the CDR3 is TGTGCCAGCAGCTTGGAGGGGACGGCTTATAATTCACCCCTCCACTTT. Translated, it gives CASSLEGTAYNSPLHF.

In its sample, this clone was seen a few times. CDR3 nucleotide sequence: TGTGCCAGCAGCCGGGACCTTAGGAATTCACCCCTCCACTTT. Residues: CASSRDLRNSPLHF. The chain has TRBV6-5 and TRBJ1-6; D perhaps matches TRBD1 (5 bases). Germline CDR1 is MNHEY and CDR2 is SVGAGI. Trimming took off 6 bases at V and 7 bases at J, with 13 bases between the two ends. The CDR3 extends over 14 amino acids.